The subject of this entry is one T cell receptor (beta chain). Its antigen is not identified. Germline assignment: CDR1 LNHNV and CDR2 YYDKDF (reference sequence). The CDR3 has 15 residues. The V gene lost 0 bases and the J gene lost 0 bases, with 6 bases spanning the gap. Using immunoSEQ multiplex PCR, the repertoire was profiled, and TCRdb retains in-frame clones only, with some absent. The repertoire holds 15,000 or so clones, with over 60% as singletons. This sample was included in a study of T cell responses to AZD1222 COVID-19 vaccine. Findings and caveats of the study: Clonal diversity was possibly underestimated, and white British individuals and females predominated among donors. Increases in Spike-specific TCR breadth and depth were seen after two AZD1222 doses.

The specimen was peripheral blood, collected 28 days after the second AZD1222 dose. The TCR sequence derives from an adult who received the AZD1222 COVID-19 vaccine. The chain recombines TRBV15 with TRBJ1-5, with a possible D match to TRBD1 (5 bases). The CDR3 sequence: CATSRDGGSNQPQHF. The CDR3 DNA reads as TGTGCCACCAGCAGAGATGGGGGTAGCAATCAGCCCCAGCATTTT. The variable domain in full, with the rest retrieved from reference TRBV15 and TRBJ1-5, is DAMVIQNPRYQVTQFGKPVTLSCSQTLNHNVMYWYQQKSSQAPKLLFHYYDKDFNNEADTPDNFQSRRPNTSFCFLDIRSPGLGDTAMYLCATSRDGGSNQPQHFGDGTRLSIL.